This TCR beta chain was found in a study of cytomegalovirus exposure and HLA in healthy donors. Study-wide findings and caveats: It was only CMV serostatus that was available as immune exposure information. The productive fraction for most TCR beta V segments was about 87% or about 30% in an earlier analysis. Usually a TCR sequence was rare, but some public TCRs were found in many donors. TCR beta V- and J-gene trimming, according to a later analysis, was linked to a missense DCLRE1C variant.

PCR primers comprised 60 Vbeta and 13 Jbeta primers. Profiled with immunoSEQ multiplex PCR; TCRdb holds only in-frame clones, not every one. The sample carries roughly 200,000 clones, 75% to 80% recorded once. On this clone: What it recognizes is unknown.

This clonotype originated in a female donor in good health and CMV-seronegative. Sample: PBMCs.

Here the CDR3 DNA reads TGTGCCGGCGGGGGACTAGCGGGCGAGCAGTACTTC. Protein sequence: CAGGGLAGEQYF. J is TRBJ2-7 and V is TRBV2; 12 bases align to TRBD2. The V segment lost 11 bases and the J segment 6 bases; nucleotides outside the gene matches: 5. Germline CDR1 is SNHLY and CDR2 is FYNNEI. The CDR3 is made up of 12 amino acids.